The 31 T cell receptor beta chains given below trace back to one sample, sequenced in a study of graft-versus-host responses after intestinal transplantation. Sequencing used immunoSEQ multiplex PCR; TCRdb keeps in-frame clones, though not all of them. The table lists 90,000 to 120,000 clones, about nine tenths of them singletons, with about 0.73% in the top ten. Their antigen targets remain unknown. Here the sequenced sample was unstimulated CD4+ T cells sorted from spleen or lymph node cells, taken before transplant. Receptors originate from a human donor who was the organ donor for an intestinal transplant.

The genes are TRBV7-3 and TRBJ2-3; weak D call: TRBD2 (6 bases). V was shortened by 5 bases and J by 9 bases, with 21 bases between the two germline ends. Germline V CDR1 and CDR2: SGHTA, FQGTGA. The CDR3 consists of 15 residues. The CDR3 sequence: CASSPTAGGRETQYF. CDR3 coding DNA: TGTGCCAGCAGCCCAACGGCCGGGGGTAGGGAAACGCAGTATTTT.

The chain employs TRBV7-2 and TRBJ1-2; 7 bases are shared with TRBD1. Trimming at V came to 2 bases and at J to 5 bases, leaving 2 bases not matched to a gene. This CDR3 comprises 13 residues. Germline assignment: CDR1 SGHTA and CDR2 FQGNSA. In DNA form, the CDR3 reads TGTGCCAGCAGCTTACAGGGGGTGTATGGCTACACCTTC. It specifies CASSLQGVYGYTF.

The rearrangement uses TRBV7-9 and TRBJ2-2; D unclear. Trimming left V 5 bases short and J 7 bases short, with 5 bases between. This CDR3 contains 11 residues. The germline V gene encodes CDR1 SEHNR and CDR2 FQNEAQ (reference sequence). DNA for the CDR3: TGTGCCAGCAGCATCAGCGGGGAGCTGTTTTTT. Translating gives CASSISGELFF.

This chain's CDR3 is CASGLGGGGDTQYF. CDR3 DNA: TGTGCTAGTGGTTTGGGCGGGGGGGGAGATACGCAGTATTTT. The V call is TRBV12-5, the J call TRBJ2-3, with 9 bases that match TRBD2. The CDR3 totals 14 residues. CDR1 is LGHNT and CDR2 is FRNRAP in the germline V gene. The J segment lost 5 bases and the V segment lost 1 base, leaving 1 base of the junction unmatched.

The chain recombines TRBV5-4 with TRBJ2-5, with D possibly TRBD1 on 6 matching bases. The V end lost 2 bases, the J end lost 6 bases, and 17 bases lay between the germline ends. Germline CDR1 is SGHNT and CDR2 is YYREEE (reference sequence). The CDR3 runs 15 residues. The CDR3 sequence is CASSLSLQGMKTQYF. The CDR3 DNA is TGTGCCAGCAGCTTAAGTCTACAGGGCATGAAGACCCAGTACTTC.

This chain joins TRBV12-5 and TRBJ2-7, with D possibly called TRBD1 or TRBD2 (5 bases each). Trimming cost V 5 bases and J 6 bases, with 23 bases left between them. The length of the CDR3 is 16 residues. Germline V gives CDR1 LGHNT, CDR2 FRNRAP. CDR3 amino acids: CASGLILPGPFGEQYF. For the CDR3, the DNA is TGTGCTAGTGGTCTCATTCTCCCGGGACCCTTCGGCGAGCAGTACTTC.

The rearrangement joins TRBV7-9 to TRBJ1-2; the D gene is possibly TRBD1 (5 bases). The CDR3 loop spans 12 amino acids. The germline V gene encodes CDR1 SEHNR and CDR2 FQNEAQ (reference sequence). V lost 1 base to trimming and J lost 12 bases, with 12 bases between them. The CDR3 DNA sequence: TGTGCCAGCAGCTTAGGGAGGGGCTCTAACACCTTC. Protein: CASSLGRGSNTF. Variable domain in full (rest from reference TRBV7-9 and TRBJ1-2): DTGVSQNPRHKITKRGQNVTFRCDPISEHNRLYWYRQTLGQGPEFLTYFQNEAQLEKSRLLSDRFSAERPKGSFSTLEIQRTEQGDSAMYLCASSLGRGSNTFGSGTRLTVV.

This chain uses TRBV5-8 with TRBJ2-1, with TRBD2 identical over 8 bases. V was clipped by 0 bases and J by 3 bases; unmatched bases: 5. This CDR3 has 16 residues. From germline, CDR1 is SGHTS and CDR2 YDEGEE. CDR3 amino acids: CASSLGSSGGYNEQFF. The DNA for the CDR3 is TGTGCCAGCAGCTTGGGCTCAAGCGGGGGCTACAATGAGCAGTTCTTC.

The chain recombines TRBV7-6 with TRBJ1-5, with 12 bases aligning to TRBD1. Germline CDR1 is SGHVS and CDR2 is FNYEAQ. With 5 bases clipped from V and 6 bases from J, the junction kept 5 bases outside the gene matches. The CDR3 loop spans 15 amino acids. Written as DNA, the CDR3 is TGTGCCAGCAGCGGAGGGACAGGGGGCGGTCAGCCCCAGCATTTT. Translation: CASSGGTGGGQPQHF.

The rearrangement links TRBV12-1 to TRBJ2-1; TRBD1 is taken as the D call from the table, unchecked against the DNA. TRBV12-1 is a listed pseudogene. The CDR3 loop spans 12 amino acids. CDR3 loop: CASSSDRGEQFF. For the CDR3, the DNA is TGTGCCAGCAGCTCCGACAGGGGCGAGCAGTTCTTC.

The rearrangement links TRBV27 to TRBJ1-5, with a weak D call TRBD1 (6 bases). The CDR3 totals 15 residues. V was shortened by 3 bases and J by 2 bases, with 11 bases between the two germline ends. Per the germline V gene, CDR1 is MNHEY and CDR2 is SMNVEV (reference sequence). CDR3 sequence reads: CASSFDRLGNQPQHF. The DNA for the CDR3 is TGTGCCAGCAGTTTCGACAGGTTGGGCAATCAGCCCCAGCATTTT.

This clone appeared once. The chain is built from TRBV6-5 and TRBJ2-3; D gene unclear. This CDR3 is built from 14 residues. The ends were cut back, 7 bases at V and 0 bases at J, with 11 bases in the middle. Germline lookup yields CDR1 MNHEY and CDR2 SVGAGI. The CDR3 DNA reads as TGTGCCAGCAAGCAAGGGCATAGCACAGATACGCAGTATTTT. This encodes CASKQGHSTDTQYF.

This chain links TRBV30 with TRBJ2-1; D possibly matches TRBD1 or TRBD2 (5 bases each). This CDR3 is 14 amino acids long. Trimming shortened V by 4 bases and J by 10 bases, and 20 bases separated the two germline ends. Germline lookup yields CDR1 GTSNPN and CDR2 SVGIG (reference sequence). The CDR3 reads CAWTRGRSRYEQFF. In DNA, the CDR3 is TGTGCCTGGACAAGGGGACGGAGTAGGTACGAGCAGTTCTTC.

J is TRBJ1-5 and V is TRBV6-1, with D perhaps matching TRBD1 (6 bases). The CDR3 totals 14 residues. Per the germline V gene, CDR1 is MNHNS and CDR2 is SASEGT. The V gene lost 6 bases and the J gene lost 4 bases, with 13 bases spanning the gap. CDR3 nucleotide sequence: TGTGCCAGCAGCCTGTACAGGGTAAATCAGCCCCAGCATTTT. It is translated as CASSLYRVNQPQHF.

Remarks on this clone: The germline gene is not matched at one end of the junction; a read error may be the cause. V is TRBV7-7 and J is TRBJ2-4; TRBD1 agrees at 10 bases. CDR1 and CDR2 from the germline V gene are SSHAT and FNYEAQ (reference sequence). The CDR3 is 14 amino acids. CDR3 sequence (DNA): TGTGCTAGCAGCCCAGGACAGGGGGTGAACATTCAGTACTTC. It yields the protein CASSPGQGVNIQYF.

The genes are TRBV6-5 and TRBJ1-6, with D uncertain. Between the trimmed V and J ends, which lost 5 bases and 6 bases, there was a span of 8 bases. The germline V gene has CDR1 MNHEY and CDR2 SVGAGI. The CDR3 covers 13 residues. The CDR3 region is CASSEASNSPLHF. The CDR3 coding sequence is TGTGCCAGCAGTGAAGCCTCTAATTCACCCCTCCACTTT.

The J gene is TRBJ1-5, the V gene TRBV7-9; possibly TRBD1 for D (6 bases). V was shortened by 1 base and J by 1 base, with 11 bases between the two germline ends. Germline-derived CDR1 and CDR2 are SEHNR and FQNEAQ (reference sequence). This CDR3 is built from 16 residues. CDR3 DNA sequence: TGTGCCAGCAGCTTAGGGGGGGCGCGGAGCAATCAGCCCCAGCATTTT. It encodes CASSLGGARSNQPQHF.

The V call is TRBV19, the J call TRBJ1-1, with 11 bases fitting TRBD1. CDR1 LNHDA and CDR2 SQIVND come from the germline V gene (reference sequence). The CDR3 runs 16 residues. J gave up 1 base and V 5 bases, and 6 bases lay outside the gene matches. CDR3 amino acids: CASSSGQGVRNTEAFF. The CDR3 DNA reads as TGTGCCAGTAGTTCGGGACAGGGGGTGAGGAACACTGAAGCTTTCTTT. Together with reference TRBV19 and TRBJ1-1, the CDR3 gives the full variable domain: DGGITQSPKYLFRKEGQNVTLSCEQNLNHDAMYWYRQDPGQGLRLIYYSQIVNDFQKGDIAEGYSVSREKKESFPLTVTSAQKNPTAFYLCASSSGQGVRNTEAFFGQGTRLTVV.

The CDR3 region is CARRYRGRRNGYTF. The DNA for the CDR3 is TGTGCCAGACGCTACCGGGGCCGAAGAAATGGCTACACCTTC. The V call is TRBV21-1, the J call TRBJ1-2. TRBV21-1 is reported as a pseudogene. The CDR3 totals 14 residues.

This clone was seen a handful of times. V and J are TRBV19 and TRBJ1-1; TRBD1 agrees at 8 bases. The V gene's germline CDR1 is LNHDA and CDR2 SQIVND (reference sequence). This CDR3 is built from 16 residues. V shed 6 bases and J 1 base; nucleotides not matched to a gene: 10. Here the CDR3 reads CASRAGQVSRNTEAFF. CDR3 bases: TGTGCCAGTAGAGCGGGACAGGTTAGTCGGAACACTGAAGCTTTCTTT.

This clone has a single count. The J gene is TRBJ2-5, the V gene TRBV4-1; 9 bases fit TRBD1. The J call is doubtful: the DNA matches TRBJ2-7 better. The V gene's germline CDR1 is MGHRA and CDR2 YSYEKL. The CDR3 is 15 amino acids. The CDR3 loop reads CASSQDPQGADEQYF. In DNA form, the CDR3 reads TGCGCCAGCAGCCAAGATCCACAGGGGGCGGACGAGCAGTACTTC.

This clone was seen only once. The rearrangement joins TRBV19 to TRBJ2-7; perhaps TRBD1 as D (6 bases). Trimming pared 6 bases from V and 1 base from J, leaving 13 bases between. The CDR3 consists of 14 residues. Germline V gives CDR1 LNHDA, CDR2 SQIVND (reference sequence). The CDR3 loop reads CASRIETGSYEQYF. CDR3 sequence (DNA): TGTGCCAGTAGGATCGAGACAGGTTCCTACGAGCAGTACTTC.

The rearrangement uses TRBV10-1 and TRBJ2-7; the D is unclear. The ends were cut back, 2 bases at V and 9 bases at J, with 11 bases in the middle. The length of the CDR3 is 12 residues. The germline V gene has CDR1 WNHNN and CDR2 SYGVQD (reference sequence). The CDR3 reads CASSEGATGQYF. In DNA form, the CDR3 reads TGCGCCAGCAGTGAGGGTGCAACTGGGCAGTACTTC.

This chain links TRBV2 with TRBJ2-7; no reliable D call. The CDR3 covers 17 residues. In germline, CDR1 is SNHLY, CDR2 FYNNEI. Trimming took 0 bases from V and 3 from J, leaving 18 bases between them. This CDR3 is CASSEAKGQPRLYEQYF. CDR3 sequence (DNA): TGTGCCAGCAGTGAAGCCAAAGGGCAGCCTCGACTCTACGAGCAGTACTTC.

This rearrangement joins TRBV2 to TRBJ1-2; no clear D. Looked up from germline, CDR1 is SNHLY and CDR2 is FYNNEI. Trimming left V 2 bases short and J 2 bases short, with 9 bases between. CDR3 length: 14 amino acids. CDR3 nucleotide sequence: TGTGCCAGCAGTGAATGGTCGGGGAACTATGGCTACACCTTC. Protein: CASSEWSGNYGYTF.

This sequence joins TRBV7-3 and TRBJ2-1, with 12 bases that match TRBD2. CDR3 length: 15 amino acids. With V trimmed by 4 bases and J by 4 bases, 2 bases remained unmatched. CDR1 and CDR2 from the germline V gene are SGHTA and FQGTGA. CDR3 region: CASSSLAGGYNEQFF. DNA for the CDR3: TGTGCCAGCAGCTCACTAGCGGGAGGATACAATGAGCAGTTCTTC.

This clone was seen a handful of times. The chain links TRBV5-6 to TRBJ2-7; TRBD2 matches at 9 bases. J was trimmed by 3 bases and V by 0 bases; bases with no gene match: 4. This CDR3 is built from 15 residues. Germline lookup yields CDR1 SGHDT and CDR2 YYEEEE. DNA of the CDR3: TGTGCCAGCAGCTTGGACGGACTAGCGATCTACGAGCAGTACTTC. It yields the protein CASSLDGLAIYEQYF.

The chain recombines TRBV5-1 with TRBJ1-1; D is ambiguous. The CDR3 totals 15 residues. The V gene's germline CDR1 is SGHRS and CDR2 YFSETQ. Between the trimmed V and J ends, which lost 1 base and 1 base, there was a span of 11 bases. This chain's CDR3 is CASSLTSDANTEAFF. DNA for the CDR3: TGCGCCAGCAGCTTGACCTCCGATGCGAACACTGAAGCTTTCTTT.

This chain joins TRBV5-1 and TRBJ1-1, with D maybe TRBD1 (6 bases). The germline V and J ends were trimmed by 0 bases and 5 bases, with 8 bases remaining between them. Germline-derived CDR1 and CDR2 are SGHRS and YFSETQ. This CDR3 contains 13 residues. CDR3 loop: CASSLAGTTEAFF. In nucleotides, the CDR3 is TGCGCCAGCAGCTTGGCAGGGACAACTGAAGCTTTCTTT.

The chain couples TRBV30 to TRBJ2-7; 9 bases agree with TRBD1. The CDR3 spans 13 residues. With V trimmed by 7 bases and J by 5 bases, 9 bases remained unmatched. Germline CDR1 is GTSNPN and CDR2 is SVGIG (reference sequence). CDR3 amino acids: CASSGTGIDEQYF. The CDR3 DNA is TGTGCCTCCTCCGGGACAGGGATCGACGAGCAGTACTTC.

The chain couples TRBV27 to TRBJ2-7; TRBD1 might be the D (5 bases). The CDR3 runs to 16 residues. Germline loops: CDR1 MNHEY, CDR2 SMNVEV (reference sequence). Trimming left V 2 bases short and J 0 bases short, with 14 bases between. The CDR3 nucleotides read TGTGCCAGCAGTTTAGGCGCCAGGGTCCGCTCCTACGAGCAGTACTTC. Amino acid sequence: CASSLGARVRSYEQYF.